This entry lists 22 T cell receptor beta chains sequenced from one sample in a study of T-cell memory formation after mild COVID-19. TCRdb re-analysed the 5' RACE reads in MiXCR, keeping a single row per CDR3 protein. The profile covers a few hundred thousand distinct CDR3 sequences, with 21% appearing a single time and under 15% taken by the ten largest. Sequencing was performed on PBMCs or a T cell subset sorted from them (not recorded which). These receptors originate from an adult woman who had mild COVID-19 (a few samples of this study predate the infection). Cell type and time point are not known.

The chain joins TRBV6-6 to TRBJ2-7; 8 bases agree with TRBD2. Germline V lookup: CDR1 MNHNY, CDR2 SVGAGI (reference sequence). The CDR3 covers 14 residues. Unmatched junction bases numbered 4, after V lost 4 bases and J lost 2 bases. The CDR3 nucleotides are TGTGCCAGCAGTTCACGGGAGGGGGCCTACGAGCAGTACTTC. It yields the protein CASSSREGAYEQYF.

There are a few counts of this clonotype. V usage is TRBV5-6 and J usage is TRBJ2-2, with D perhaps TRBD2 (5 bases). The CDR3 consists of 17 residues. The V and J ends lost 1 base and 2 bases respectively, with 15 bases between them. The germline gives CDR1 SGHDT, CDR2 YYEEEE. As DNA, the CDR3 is TGTGCCAGCAGCTTGTGGCAGCGGATTTACAACACCGGGGAGCTGTTTTTT. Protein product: CASSLWQRIYNTGELFF.

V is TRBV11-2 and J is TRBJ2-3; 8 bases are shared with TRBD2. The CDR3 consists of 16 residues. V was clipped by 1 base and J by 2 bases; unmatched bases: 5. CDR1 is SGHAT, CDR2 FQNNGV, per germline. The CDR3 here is CASSLAGGMTTDTQYF. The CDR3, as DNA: TGTGCCAGCAGCTTAGCGGGAGGGATGACCACAGATACGCAGTATTTT.

CDR3 nucleotide sequence: TGTGCCAGTAGTATAGACGCGACAGGGGCCTACGAGCAGTACTTC. This gives the protein CASSIDATGAYEQYF. The chain recombines TRBV19 with TRBJ2-7, with 8 bases matching TRBD1. V lost 0 bases, J lost 2 bases, and 3 bases stayed unmatched. Germline loops: CDR1 LNHDA, CDR2 SQIVND (reference sequence). This CDR3 has 15 residues.

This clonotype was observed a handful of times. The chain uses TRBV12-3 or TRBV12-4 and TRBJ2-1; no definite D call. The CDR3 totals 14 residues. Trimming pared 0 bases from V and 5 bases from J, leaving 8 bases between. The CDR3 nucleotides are TGTGCCAGCAGTTTAGCGGGCCCTAACAATGAGCAGTTCTTC. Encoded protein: CASSLAGPNNEQFF.

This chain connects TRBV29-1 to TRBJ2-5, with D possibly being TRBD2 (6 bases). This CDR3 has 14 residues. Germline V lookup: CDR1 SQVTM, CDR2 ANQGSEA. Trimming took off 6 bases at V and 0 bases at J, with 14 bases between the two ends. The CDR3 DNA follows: TGCAGCGTCGCCCCCGCGGGGTACCAAGAGACCCAGTACTTC. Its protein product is CSVAPAGYQETQYF.

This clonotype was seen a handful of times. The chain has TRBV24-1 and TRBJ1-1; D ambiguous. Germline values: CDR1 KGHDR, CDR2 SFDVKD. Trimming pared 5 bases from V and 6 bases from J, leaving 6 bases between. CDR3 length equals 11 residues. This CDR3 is CATSAGPEAFF. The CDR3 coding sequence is TGTGCCACCAGTGCAGGTCCTGAAGCTTTCTTT.

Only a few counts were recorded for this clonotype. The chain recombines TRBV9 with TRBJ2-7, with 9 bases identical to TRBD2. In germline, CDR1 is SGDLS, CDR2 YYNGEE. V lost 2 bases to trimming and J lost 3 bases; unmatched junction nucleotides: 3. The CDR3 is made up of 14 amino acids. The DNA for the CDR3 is TGTGCCAGCAGCGTCGGGACTAGCTTCTACGAGCAGTACTTC. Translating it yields CASSVGTSFYEQYF.

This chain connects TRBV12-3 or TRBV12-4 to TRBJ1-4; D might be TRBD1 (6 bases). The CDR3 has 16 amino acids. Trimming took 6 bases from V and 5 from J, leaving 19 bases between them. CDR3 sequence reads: CASRSGNRGQNEKLFF. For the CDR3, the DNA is TGTGCCAGCAGGTCAGGGAACCGGGGGCAAAATGAAAAACTGTTTTTT.

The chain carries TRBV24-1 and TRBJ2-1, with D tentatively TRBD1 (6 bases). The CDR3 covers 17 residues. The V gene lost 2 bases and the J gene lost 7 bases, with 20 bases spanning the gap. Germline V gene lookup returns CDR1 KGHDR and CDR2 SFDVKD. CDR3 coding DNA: TGTGCCACCAGTGATTCACCCGGGACAAGGTCGTTAAATGAGCAGTTCTTC. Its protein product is CATSDSPGTRSLNEQFF.

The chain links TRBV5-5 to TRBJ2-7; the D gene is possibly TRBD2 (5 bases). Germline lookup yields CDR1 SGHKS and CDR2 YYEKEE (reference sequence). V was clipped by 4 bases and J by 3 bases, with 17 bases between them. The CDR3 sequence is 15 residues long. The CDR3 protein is CASSEGSGTYYEQYF. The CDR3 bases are TGTGCCAGCAGCGAGGGTTCGGGCACCTACTACGAGCAGTACTTC.

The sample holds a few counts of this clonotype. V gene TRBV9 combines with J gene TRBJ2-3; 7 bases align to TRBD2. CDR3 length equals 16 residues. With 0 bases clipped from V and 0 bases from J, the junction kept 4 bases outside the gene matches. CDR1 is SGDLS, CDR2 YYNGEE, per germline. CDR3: CASSVGGGASTDTQYF. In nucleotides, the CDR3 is TGTGCCAGCAGCGTAGGCGGGGGAGCTAGCACAGATACGCAGTATTTT.

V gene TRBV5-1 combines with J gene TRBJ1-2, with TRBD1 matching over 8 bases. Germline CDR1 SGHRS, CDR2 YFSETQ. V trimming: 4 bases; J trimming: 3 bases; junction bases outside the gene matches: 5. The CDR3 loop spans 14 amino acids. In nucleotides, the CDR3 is TGCGCCAGCAGCACGGACAGGGCGGACTATGGCTACACCTTC. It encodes CASSTDRADYGYTF.

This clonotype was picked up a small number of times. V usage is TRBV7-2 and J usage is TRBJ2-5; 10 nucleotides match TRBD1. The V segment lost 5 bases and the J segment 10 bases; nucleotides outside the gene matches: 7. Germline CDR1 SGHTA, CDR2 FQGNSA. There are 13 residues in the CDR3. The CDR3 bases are TGTGCCAGCAGCCGTCCCGGGACAGGGGACCAGTACTTC. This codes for CASSRPGTGDQYF.

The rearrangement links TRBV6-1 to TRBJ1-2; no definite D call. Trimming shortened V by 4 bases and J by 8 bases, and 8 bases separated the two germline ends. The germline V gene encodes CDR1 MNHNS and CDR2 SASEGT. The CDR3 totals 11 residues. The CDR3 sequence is CASSGGFGYTF. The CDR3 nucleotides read TGTGCCAGCAGTGGAGGGTTCGGCTACACCTTC.

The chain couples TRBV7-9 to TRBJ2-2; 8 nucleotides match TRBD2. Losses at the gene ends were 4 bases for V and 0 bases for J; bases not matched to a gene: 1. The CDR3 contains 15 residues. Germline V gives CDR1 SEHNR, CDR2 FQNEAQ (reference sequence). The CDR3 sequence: CASSSSGSNTGELFF. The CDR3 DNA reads TGTGCCAGCAGCTCTAGCGGGTCGAACACCGGGGAGCTGTTTTTT.

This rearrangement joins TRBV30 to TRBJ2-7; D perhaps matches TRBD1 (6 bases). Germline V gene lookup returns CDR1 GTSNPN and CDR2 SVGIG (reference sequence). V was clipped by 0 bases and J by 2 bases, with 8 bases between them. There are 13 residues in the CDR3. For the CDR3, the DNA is TGTGCCTGGAGTGTTACAGGGACCTACGAGCAGTACTTC. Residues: CAWSVTGTYEQYF.

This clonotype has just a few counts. The CDR3 reads CASSHYPQADGYTF. The CDR3 DNA reads TGTGCCAGCAGTCACTATCCCCAGGCGGATGGCTACACCTTC. The genes are TRBV6-2 or TRBV6-3 and TRBJ1-2; D ambiguous. This CDR3 has 14 residues. CDR1 and CDR2 from the germline V gene are MNHEY and SVGEGT. V lost 5 bases to trimming and J lost 6 bases, with 16 bases between them.

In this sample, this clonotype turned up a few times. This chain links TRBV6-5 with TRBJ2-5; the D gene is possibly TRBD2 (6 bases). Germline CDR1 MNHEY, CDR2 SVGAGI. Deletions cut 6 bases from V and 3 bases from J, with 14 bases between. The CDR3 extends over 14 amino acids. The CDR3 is CASRPGTGEETQYF. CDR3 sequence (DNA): TGTGCCAGCAGACCCGGGACTGGAGAAGAGACCCAGTACTTC.

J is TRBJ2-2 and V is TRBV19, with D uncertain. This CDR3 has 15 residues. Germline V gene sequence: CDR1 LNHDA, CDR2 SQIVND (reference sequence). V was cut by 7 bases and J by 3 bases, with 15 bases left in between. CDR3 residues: CASMATSWDTGELFF. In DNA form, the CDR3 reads TGTGCCAGTATGGCAACGTCGTGGGACACCGGGGAGCTGTTTTTT.

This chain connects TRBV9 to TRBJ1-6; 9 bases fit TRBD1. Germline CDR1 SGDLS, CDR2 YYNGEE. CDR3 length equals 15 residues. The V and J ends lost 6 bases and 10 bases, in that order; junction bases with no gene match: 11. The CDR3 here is CASNTAGQGHSPLHF. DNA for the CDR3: TGTGCCAGCAACACCGCGGGACAGGGTCACTCACCCCTCCACTTT.

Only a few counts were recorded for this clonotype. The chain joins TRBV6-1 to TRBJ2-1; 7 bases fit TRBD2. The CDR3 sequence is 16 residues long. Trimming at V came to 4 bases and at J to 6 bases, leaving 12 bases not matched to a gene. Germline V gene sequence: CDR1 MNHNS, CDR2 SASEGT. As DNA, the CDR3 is TGTGCCAGCAGTGGGTACGGCGGGGGAGTTACCAATGAGCAGTTCTTC. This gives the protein CASSGYGGGVTNEQFF.